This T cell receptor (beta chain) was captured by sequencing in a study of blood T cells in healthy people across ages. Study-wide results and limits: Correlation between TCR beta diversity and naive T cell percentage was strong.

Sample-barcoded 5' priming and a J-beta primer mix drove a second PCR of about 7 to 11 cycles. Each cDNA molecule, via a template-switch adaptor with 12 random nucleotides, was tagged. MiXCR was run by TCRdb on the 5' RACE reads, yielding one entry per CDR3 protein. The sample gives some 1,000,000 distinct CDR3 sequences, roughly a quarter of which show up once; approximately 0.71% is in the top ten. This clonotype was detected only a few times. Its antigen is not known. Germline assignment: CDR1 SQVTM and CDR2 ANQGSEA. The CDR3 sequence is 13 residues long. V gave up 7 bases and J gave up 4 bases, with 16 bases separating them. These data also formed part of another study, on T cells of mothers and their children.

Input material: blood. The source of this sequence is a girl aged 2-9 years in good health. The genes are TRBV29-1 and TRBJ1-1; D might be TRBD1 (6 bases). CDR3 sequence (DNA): TGCAGCGCCCTTCACCAAGGGGGCACTGAAGCTTTCTTT. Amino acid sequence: CSALHQGGTEAFF.